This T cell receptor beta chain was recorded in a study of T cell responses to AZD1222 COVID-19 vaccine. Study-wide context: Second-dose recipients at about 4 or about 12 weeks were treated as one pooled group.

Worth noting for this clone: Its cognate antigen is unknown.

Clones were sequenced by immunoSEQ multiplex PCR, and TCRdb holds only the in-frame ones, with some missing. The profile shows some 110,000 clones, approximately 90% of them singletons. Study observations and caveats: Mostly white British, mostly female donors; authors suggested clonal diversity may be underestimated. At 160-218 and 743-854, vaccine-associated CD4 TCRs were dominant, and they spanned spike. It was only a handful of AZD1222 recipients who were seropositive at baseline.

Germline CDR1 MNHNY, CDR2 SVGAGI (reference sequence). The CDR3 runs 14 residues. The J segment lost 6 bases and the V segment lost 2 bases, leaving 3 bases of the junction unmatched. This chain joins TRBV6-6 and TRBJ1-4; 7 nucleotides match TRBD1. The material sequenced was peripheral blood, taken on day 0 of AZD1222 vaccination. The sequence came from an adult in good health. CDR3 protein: CASSYPGGDEKLFF. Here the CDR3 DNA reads TGTGCCAGCAGTTACCCAGGGGGGGATGAAAAACTGTTTTTT.